This T cell receptor beta chain was documented in a study of T cells in localized non-small cell lung cancer. Comment on this clone: Its antigen is not known.

Libraries were prepared by immunoSEQ multiplex PCR; TCRdb keeps only in-frame clonotypes and omits some of them. This table holds 1,800 or so clones, roughly 18% found once. The V and J ends lost 7 bases and 0 bases respectively, with 12 bases between them. CDR1 and CDR2 (germline): SQVTM, ANQGSEA. This CDR3 has 13 amino acids. Study results and caveats: Paired adjacent lung recovered a median roughly 50 of the top 100 tumor clones. In the blood, greater T cell density corresponded to longer overall survival.

The source was lung tumor tissue, collected before any cancer treatment. The chain employs TRBV29-1 and TRBJ1-1; D not certain. This clonotype originated in a male donor aged 60 or over with stage I lung adenocarcinoma. CDR3: CSAEDWMNTEAFF. CDR3 coding DNA: TGCAGCGCTGAGGACTGGATGAACACTGAAGCTTTCTTT.